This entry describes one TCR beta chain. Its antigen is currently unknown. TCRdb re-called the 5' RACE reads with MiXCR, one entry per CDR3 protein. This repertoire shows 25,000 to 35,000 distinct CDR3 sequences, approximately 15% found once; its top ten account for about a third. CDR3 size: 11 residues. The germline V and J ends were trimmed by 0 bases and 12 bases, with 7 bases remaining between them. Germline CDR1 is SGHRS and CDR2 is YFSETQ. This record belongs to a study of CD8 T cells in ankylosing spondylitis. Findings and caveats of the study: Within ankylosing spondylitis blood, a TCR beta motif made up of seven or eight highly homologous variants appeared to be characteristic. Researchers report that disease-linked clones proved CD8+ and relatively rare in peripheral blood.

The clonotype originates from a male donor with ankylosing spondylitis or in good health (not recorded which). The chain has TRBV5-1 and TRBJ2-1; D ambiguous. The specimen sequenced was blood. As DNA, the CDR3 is TGCGCCAGCAGCTTGGGCGTCGGGCAGTTCTTC. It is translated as CASSLGVGQFF.